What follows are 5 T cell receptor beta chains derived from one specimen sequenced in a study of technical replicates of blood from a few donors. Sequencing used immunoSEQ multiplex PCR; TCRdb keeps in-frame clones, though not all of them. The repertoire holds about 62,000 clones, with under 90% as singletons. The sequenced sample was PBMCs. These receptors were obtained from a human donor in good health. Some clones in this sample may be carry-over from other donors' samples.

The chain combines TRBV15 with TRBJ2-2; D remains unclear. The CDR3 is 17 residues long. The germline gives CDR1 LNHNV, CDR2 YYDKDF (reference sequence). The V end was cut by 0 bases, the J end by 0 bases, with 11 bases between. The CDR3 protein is CATSRDRQSSNTGELFF. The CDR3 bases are TGTGCCACCAGCAGAGACAGGCAGAGCTCGAACACCGGGGAGCTGTTTTTT.

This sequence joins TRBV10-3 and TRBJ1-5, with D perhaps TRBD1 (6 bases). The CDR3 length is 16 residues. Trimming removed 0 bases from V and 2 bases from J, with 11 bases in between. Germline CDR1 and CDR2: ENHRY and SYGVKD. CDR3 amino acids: CAISESGARGNQPQHF. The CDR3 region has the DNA TGTGCCATCAGTGAGTCGGGGGCTCGAGGCAATCAGCCCCAGCATTTT.

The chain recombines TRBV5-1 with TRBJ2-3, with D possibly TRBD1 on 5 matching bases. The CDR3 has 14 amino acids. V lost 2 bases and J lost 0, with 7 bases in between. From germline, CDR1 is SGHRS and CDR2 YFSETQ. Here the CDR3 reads CASSFPGSTDTQYF. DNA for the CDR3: TGCGCCAGCAGCTTCCCAGGGAGCACAGATACGCAGTATTTT.

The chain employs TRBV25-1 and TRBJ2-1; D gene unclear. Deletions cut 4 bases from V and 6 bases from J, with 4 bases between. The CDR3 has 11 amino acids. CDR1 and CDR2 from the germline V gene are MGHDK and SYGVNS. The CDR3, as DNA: TGTGCCAGCAGTGGAGGCAATGAGCAGTTCTTC. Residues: CASSGGNEQFF.

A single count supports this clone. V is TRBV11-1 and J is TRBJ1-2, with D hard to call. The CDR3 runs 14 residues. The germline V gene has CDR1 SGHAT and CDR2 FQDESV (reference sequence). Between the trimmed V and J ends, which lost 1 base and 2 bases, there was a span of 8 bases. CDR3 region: CASSLDPANYGYTF. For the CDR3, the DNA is TGTGCCAGCAGCTTAGACCCCGCGAACTATGGCTACACCTTC.